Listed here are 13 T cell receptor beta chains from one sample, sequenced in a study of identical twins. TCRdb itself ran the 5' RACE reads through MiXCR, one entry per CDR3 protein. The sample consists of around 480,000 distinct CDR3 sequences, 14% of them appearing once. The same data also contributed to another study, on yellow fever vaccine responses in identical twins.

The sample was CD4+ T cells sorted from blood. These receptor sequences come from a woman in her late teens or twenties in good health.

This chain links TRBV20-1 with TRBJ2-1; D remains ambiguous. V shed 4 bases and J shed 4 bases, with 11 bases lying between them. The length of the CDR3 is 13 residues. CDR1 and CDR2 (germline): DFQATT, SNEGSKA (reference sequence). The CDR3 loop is CSANPGKYNEQFF. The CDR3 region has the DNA TGCAGTGCTAATCCCGGAAAATACAATGAGCAGTTCTTC.

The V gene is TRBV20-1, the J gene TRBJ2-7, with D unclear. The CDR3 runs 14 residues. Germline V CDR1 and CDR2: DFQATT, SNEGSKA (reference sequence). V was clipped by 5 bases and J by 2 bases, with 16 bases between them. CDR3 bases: TGCAGTGCTGAGTCCGCGGACCCAGCCTACGAGCAGTACTTC. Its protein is CSAESADPAYEQYF.

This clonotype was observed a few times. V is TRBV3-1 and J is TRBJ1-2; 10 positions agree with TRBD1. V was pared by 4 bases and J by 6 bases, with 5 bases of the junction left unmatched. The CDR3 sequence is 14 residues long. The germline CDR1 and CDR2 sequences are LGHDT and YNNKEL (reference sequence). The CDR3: CASSRLGTGDGYTF. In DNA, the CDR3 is TGTGCCAGCAGCCGACTTGGGACAGGGGATGGCTACACCTTC.

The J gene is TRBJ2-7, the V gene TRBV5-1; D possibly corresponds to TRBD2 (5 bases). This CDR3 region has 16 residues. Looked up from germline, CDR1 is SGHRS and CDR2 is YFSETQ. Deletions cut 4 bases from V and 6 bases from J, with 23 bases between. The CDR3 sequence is CASSVGLPDLSGEQYF. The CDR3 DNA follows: TGCGCCAGCAGCGTCGGACTCCCTGACCTCAGCGGCGAGCAGTACTTC.

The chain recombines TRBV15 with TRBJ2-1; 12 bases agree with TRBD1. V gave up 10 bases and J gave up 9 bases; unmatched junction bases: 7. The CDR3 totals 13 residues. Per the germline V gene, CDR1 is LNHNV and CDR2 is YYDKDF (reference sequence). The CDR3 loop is CASQGQGAREQFF. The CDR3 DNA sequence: TGTGCCAGCCAGGGACAGGGGGCTCGTGAGCAGTTCTTC.

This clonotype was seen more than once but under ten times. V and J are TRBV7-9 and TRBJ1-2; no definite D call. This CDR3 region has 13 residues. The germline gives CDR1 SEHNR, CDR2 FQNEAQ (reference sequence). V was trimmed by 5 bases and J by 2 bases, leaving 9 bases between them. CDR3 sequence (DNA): TGTGCCAGCAGCCCCGGACTAAACTATGGCTACACCTTC. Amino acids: CASSPGLNYGYTF.

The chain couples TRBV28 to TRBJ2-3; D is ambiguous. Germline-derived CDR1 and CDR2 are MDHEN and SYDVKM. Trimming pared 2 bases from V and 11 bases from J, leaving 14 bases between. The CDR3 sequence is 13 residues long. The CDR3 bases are TGTGCCAGCAGTTTACGTAAGGGCGGTAGGCAGTATTTT. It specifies CASSLRKGGRQYF. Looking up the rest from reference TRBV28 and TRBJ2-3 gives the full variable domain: DVKVTQSSRYLVKRTGEKVFLECVQDMDHENMFWYRQDPGLGLRLIYFSYDVKMKEKGDIPEGYSVSREKKERFSLILESASTNQTSMYLCASSLRKGGRQYFGPGTRLTVL.

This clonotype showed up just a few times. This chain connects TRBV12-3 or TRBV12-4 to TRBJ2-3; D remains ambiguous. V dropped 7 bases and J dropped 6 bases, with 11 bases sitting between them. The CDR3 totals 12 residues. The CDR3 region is CASNIGFDTQYF. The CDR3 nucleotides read TGTGCCAGCAACATCGGTTTCGATACGCAGTATTTT.

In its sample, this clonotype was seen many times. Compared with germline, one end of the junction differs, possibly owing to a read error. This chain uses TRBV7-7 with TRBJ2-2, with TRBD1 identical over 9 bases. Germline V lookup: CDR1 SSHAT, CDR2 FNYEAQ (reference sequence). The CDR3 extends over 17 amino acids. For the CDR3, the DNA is TGTGCTAGCAGCTTAGGAGGGGGACAGGGCAGTCCCGGGGAGCTGTTTTTT. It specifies CASSLGGGQGSPGELFF.

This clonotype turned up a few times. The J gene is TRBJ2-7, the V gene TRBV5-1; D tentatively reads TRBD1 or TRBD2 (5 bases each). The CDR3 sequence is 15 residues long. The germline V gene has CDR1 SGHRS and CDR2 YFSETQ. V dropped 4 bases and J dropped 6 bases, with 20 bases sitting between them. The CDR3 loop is CASSRGPEVVSEQYF. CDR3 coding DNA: TGCGCCAGCAGCCGGGGCCCAGAGGTCGTTAGCGAGCAGTACTTC.

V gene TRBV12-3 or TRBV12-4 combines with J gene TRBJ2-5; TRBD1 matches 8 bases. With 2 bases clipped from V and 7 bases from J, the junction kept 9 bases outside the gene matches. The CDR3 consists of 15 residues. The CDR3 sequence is CASSLLQGAQATQYF. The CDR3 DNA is TGTGCCAGCAGTTTACTTCAGGGGGCCCAGGCGACCCAGTACTTC.

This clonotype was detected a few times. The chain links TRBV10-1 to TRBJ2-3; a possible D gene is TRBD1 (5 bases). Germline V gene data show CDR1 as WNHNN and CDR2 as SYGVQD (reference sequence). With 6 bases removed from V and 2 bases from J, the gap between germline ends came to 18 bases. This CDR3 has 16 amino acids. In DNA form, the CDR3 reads TGCGCCAGCAGCGATCTCAGGGCTTCCTCCACAGATACGCAGTATTTT. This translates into CASSDLRASSTDTQYF.

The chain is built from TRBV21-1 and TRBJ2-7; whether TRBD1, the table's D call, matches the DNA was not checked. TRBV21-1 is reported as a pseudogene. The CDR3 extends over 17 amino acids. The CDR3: CASSKAGGRLSSYEQYF. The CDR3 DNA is TGTGCCAGCAGCAAAGCGGGGGGACGTCTAAGCTCCTACGAGCAGTACTTC.